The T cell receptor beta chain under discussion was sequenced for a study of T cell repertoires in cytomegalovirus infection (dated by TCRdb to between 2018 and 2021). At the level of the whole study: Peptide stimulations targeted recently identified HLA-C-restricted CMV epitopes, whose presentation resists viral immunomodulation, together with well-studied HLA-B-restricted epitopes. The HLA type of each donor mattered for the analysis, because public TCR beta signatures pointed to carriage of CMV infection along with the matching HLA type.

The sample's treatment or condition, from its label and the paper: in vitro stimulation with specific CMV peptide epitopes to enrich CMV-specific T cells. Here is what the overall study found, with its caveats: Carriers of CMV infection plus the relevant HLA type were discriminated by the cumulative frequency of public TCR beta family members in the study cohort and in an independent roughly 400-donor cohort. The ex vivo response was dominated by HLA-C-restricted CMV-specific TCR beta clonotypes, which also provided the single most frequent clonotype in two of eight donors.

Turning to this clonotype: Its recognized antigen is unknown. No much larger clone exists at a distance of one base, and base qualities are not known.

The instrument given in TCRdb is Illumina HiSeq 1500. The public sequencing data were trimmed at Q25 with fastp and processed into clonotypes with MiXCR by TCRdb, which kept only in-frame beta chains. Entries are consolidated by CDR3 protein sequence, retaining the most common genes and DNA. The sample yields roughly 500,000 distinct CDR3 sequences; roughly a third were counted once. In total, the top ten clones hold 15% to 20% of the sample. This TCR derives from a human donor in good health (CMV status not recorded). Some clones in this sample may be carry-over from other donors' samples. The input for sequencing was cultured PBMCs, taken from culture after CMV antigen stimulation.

The CDR3 protein: CASSYTGTRTLYEQYF. The DNA reads TGTGCCAGCAGTTACACAGGGACCCGGACCCTCTACGAGCAGTACTTC. This receptor chain uses TRBV12-3 or TRBV12-4 and TRBJ2-7; the D region possibly corresponds to TRBD1 (6 bases align). There are 16 amino acids in the CDR3, from cysteine to phenylalanine inclusive. The CDR3 DNA has 48 bases and is translated from base 1. A distance of 19 bases separates the germline ends of V and J, which lose 4 bases and 3 bases respectively.